The 21 T cell receptor beta chains presented below share a single source sample, sequenced in a study of human T cells and chemical hapten exposure. Each CDR3 protein gets one entry after TCRdb re-called the RACE reads with MiXCR. The sample contains approximately 50,000 distinct CDR3 sequences, approximately 9.6% of which appear only once. Specified time point: pre-sensitization, week 0. Indicated treatment: therapeutic diphenylcyclopropenone sensitization with weekly scalp DPC. The study extracted total RNA from unfractionated whole blood. This specimen consisted of whole blood, obtained in connection with sensitization to the hapten diphenylcyclopropenone (DPC). The source of these receptors is a woman in her 30s with alopecia areata. Some clones in this sample may be carry-over from other donors' samples.

This clonotype was found a few times. V gene TRBV2 combines with J gene TRBJ1-5, with TRBD1 matching over 8 bases. This CDR3 contains 14 residues. J was trimmed by 2 bases and V by 3 bases; bases with no gene match: 0. Germline values: CDR1 SNHLY, CDR2 FYNNEI. CDR3 residues: CASSEGQGNQPQHF. The CDR3 bases are TGTGCCAGCAGTGAGGGACAGGGCAATCAGCCCCAGCATTTT. The entire variable domain, with the rest obtained from reference TRBV2 and TRBJ1-5, is as follows: EPEVTQTPSHQVTQMGQEVILRCVPISNHLYFYWYRQILGQKVEFLVSFYNNEISEKSEIFDDQFSVERPDGSNFTLKIRSTKLEDSAMYFCASSEGQGNQPQHFGDGTRLSIL.

The chain is built from TRBV5-6 and TRBJ2-3, with D perhaps given as TRBD1 or TRBD2 (5 bases each). V gave up 0 bases and J gave up 4 bases, with 12 bases separating them. CDR3 length equals 15 residues. Per germline, CDR1 SGHDT and CDR2 YYEEEE. The DNA of the CDR3 is TGTGCCAGCAGCTTGGTGGGGGTCGGAGCAGATACGCAGTATTTT. Residues: CASSLVGVGADTQYF.

The count of this clonotype is one. The chain has TRBV5-1 and TRBJ1-1, with 12 positions matching TRBD1. This CDR3 region has 16 residues. Germline loops: CDR1 SGHRS, CDR2 YFSETQ. After removal of 2 bases from V and 1 base from J, the junction contained 3 bases not matched to a gene. The CDR3 DNA follows: TGCGCCAGCAGCTTCCGGGACAGGGGGCCGAACACTGAAGCTTTCTTT. Protein: CASSFRDRGPNTEAFF.

The CDR3 DNA reads as TGCAGTGCTAGAAGACAGGGATCCGCTGGGGCCAACGTCCTGACTTTC. This encodes CSARRQGSAGANVLTF. This chain links TRBV20-1 with TRBJ2-6, with 7 bases fitting TRBD1. Germline assignment: CDR1 DFQATT and CDR2 SNEGSKA (reference sequence). J lost 2 bases, V lost 2 bases, and 6 bases had no gene match. The length of the CDR3 is 16 residues.

This clonotype showed up many times. The chain joins TRBV12-3 or TRBV12-4 to TRBJ1-5; no clear D. Between the trimmed V and J ends, which lost 5 bases and 2 bases, there was a span of 10 bases. CDR3 length equals 14 residues. The CDR3 nucleotides read TGTGCCAGCAGTATACACACCGGCAATCAGCCCCAGCATTTT. Protein product: CASSIHTGNQPQHF.

This clonotype was counted once. The rearrangement joins TRBV27 to TRBJ1-4; D might be TRBD1 (6 bases). Germline V CDR1 and CDR2: MNHEY, SMNVEV (reference sequence). This CDR3 has 14 amino acids. Trimming cost V 3 bases and J 6 bases, with 11 bases left between them. This CDR3 is CASSFGGRDEKLFF. The CDR3 coding sequence is TGTGCCAGCAGTTTTGGGGGGCGGGATGAAAAACTGTTTTTT.

The rearrangement joins TRBV5-1 to TRBJ2-1; 8 bases match TRBD2. The germline CDR1 and CDR2 sequences are SGHRS and YFSETQ. The length of the CDR3 is 15 residues. V trimming: 7 bases; J trimming: 2 bases; junction bases outside the gene matches: 8. The CDR3 loop reads CASLTGGGPYNEQFF. CDR3 nucleotide sequence: TGCGCCAGCCTAACCGGGGGGGGGCCCTACAATGAGCAGTTCTTC.

In this sample, this clonotype turned up a few times. V is TRBV29-1 and J is TRBJ2-3, with D possibly matching TRBD2 (6 bases). V was trimmed by 1 base and J by 4 bases, leaving 18 bases between them. Germline CDR1 SQVTM, CDR2 ANQGSEA. The CDR3 totals 16 residues. This chain's CDR3 is CSVEGRGLSRPDTQYF. DNA for the CDR3: TGCAGCGTTGAAGGAAGGGGACTGTCTAGGCCAGATACGCAGTATTTT.

On this clonotype itself: The DNA is left out, because the CDR3 cannot be placed on it with certainty; the CDR3 is given as TCRdb lists it. This chain joins TRBV30 and TRBJ2-7; TRBD1 is taken as the D call from the table, unchecked against the DNA. CDR1 is GTSNPN, CDR2 SVGIG, per germline (reference sequence). Termini included, the CDR3 measures 13 amino acids. The CDR3 sequence is CAWGKGTGGAKYF.

The chain recombines TRBV6-6 with TRBJ1-5; D gene uncertain. The V end was cut by 6 bases, the J end by 1 base, with 13 bases between. The CDR3 has 15 amino acids. Germline assignment: CDR1 MNHNY and CDR2 SVGAGI (reference sequence). The DNA for the CDR3 is TGTGCCAGCAGCCGATTACTTTCAAGCAATCAGCCCCAGCATTTT. It translates to CASSRLLSSNQPQHF.

This clonotype was counted only a few times. The chain links TRBV7-2 to TRBJ1-5; D unclear. The CDR3 runs to 16 residues. The V gene lost 5 bases and the J gene lost 0 bases, with 14 bases spanning the gap. Germline lookup yields CDR1 SGHTA and CDR2 FQGNSA. CDR3 DNA: TGTGCCAGCAGCCTAAACCCCGTAGCTAGCAATCAGCCCCAGCATTTT. Its translation: CASSLNPVASNQPQHF.

This clonotype was recorded at least ten times. The gene calls are TRBV7-8 and TRBJ1-1; no reliable D call. Germline CDR1 reads SGHVS; CDR2 reads FQNEAQ. The CDR3 has 13 amino acids. V shed 1 base and J shed 2 bases, with 5 bases lying between them. The CDR3 region has the DNA TGTGCCAGCAGCTTAGTGGCCAACACTGAAGCTTTCTTT. Its translation: CASSLVANTEAFF.

This clonotype was observed a handful of times. V is TRBV25-1 and J is TRBJ2-3, with D unresolved. CDR3 size: 17 residues. With 4 bases removed from V and 2 bases from J, the gap between germline ends came to 19 bases. Germline-derived CDR1 and CDR2 are MGHDK and SYGVNS. The CDR3: CASSGHEEYYTTDTQYF. CDR3 sequence (DNA): TGTGCCAGCAGTGGCCACGAAGAGTACTACACCACAGATACGCAGTATTTT. Variable domain in full (rest from reference TRBV25-1 and TRBJ2-3): EADIYQTPRYLVIGTGKKITLECSQTMGHDKMYWYQQDPGMELHLIHYSYGVNSTEKGDLSSESTVSRIRTEHFPLTLESARPSHTSQYLCASSGHEEYYTTDTQYFGPGTRLTVL.

The V and J genes are TRBV7-2 and TRBJ1-1, with no clear D. The CDR3 loop spans 15 amino acids. The germline V and J ends were trimmed by 2 bases and 0 bases, with 10 bases remaining between them. Per germline, CDR1 SGHTA and CDR2 FQGNSA. CDR3 residues: CASSLPDHMNTEAFF. The CDR3 DNA reads TGTGCCAGCAGCTTACCCGACCACATGAACACTGAAGCTTTCTTT.

There are many counts of this clonotype. This rearrangement joins TRBV7-2 to TRBJ1-1; unclear D gene. Trimming pared 8 bases from V and 0 bases from J, leaving 7 bases between. Germline CDR1 and CDR2: SGHTA and FQGNSA. The CDR3 covers 12 residues. The CDR3 reads CASHRVNTEAFF. CDR3 nucleotides: TGTGCCAGCCATCGCGTGAACACTGAAGCTTTCTTT.

The gene calls are TRBV19 and TRBJ2-4; the D gene is possibly TRBD2 (5 bases). Trimming took 2 bases from V and 7 from J, leaving 15 bases between them. Germline V gene sequence: CDR1 LNHDA, CDR2 SQIVND (reference sequence). CDR3 size: 15 residues. The CDR3 region is CASSIFRGEGNIQYF. The CDR3 bases are TGTGCCAGTAGTATATTTCGGGGTGAAGGTAACATTCAGTACTTC.

The chain employs TRBV7-9 and TRBJ1-2; D remains ambiguous. Trimming removed 0 bases from V and 4 bases from J, with 9 bases in between. The germline V gene encodes CDR1 SEHNR and CDR2 FQNEAQ (reference sequence). The length of the CDR3 is 14 residues. In DNA form, the CDR3 reads TGTGCCAGCAGCTTAGCTTCCCAGACCTATGGCTACACCTTC. This translates into CASSLASQTYGYTF.

This clonotype was detected only a few times. V gene TRBV6-1 combines with J gene TRBJ2-3; D not certain. This CDR3 spans 14 amino acids. Germline V CDR1 and CDR2: MNHNS, SASEGT. V lost 4 bases, J lost 1 base, and 9 bases lay in between. The CDR3 loop is CASSANGRTDTQYF. Here the CDR3 DNA reads TGTGCCAGCAGTGCGAACGGACGCACAGATACGCAGTATTTT.

This clonotype was observed a handful of times. The chain combines TRBV30 with TRBJ1-5; D not certain. The V end was cut by 1 base, the J end by 9 bases, with 13 bases between. Germline assignment: CDR1 GTSNPN and CDR2 SVGIG (reference sequence). The CDR3 spans 13 residues. The CDR3 bases are TGTGCCTGGAGTGGGGCAGACCGGGGGCCCCAGCATTTT. This encodes CAWSGADRGPQHF.

In this sample, this clonotype turned up a few times. The chain has TRBV12-3 or TRBV12-4 and TRBJ1-1; 7 bases fit TRBD1. The V gene end was trimmed by 1 base and the J gene end by 1 base; junction bases not matched to a gene: 9. The CDR3 runs 17 residues. The CDR3 spells CASSLGLQGGWNTEAFF. The CDR3 region has the DNA TGTGCCAGCAGTTTAGGTCTGCAGGGGGGATGGAACACTGAAGCTTTCTTT.

This clonotype was seen repeatedly, ten times or more. This chain joins TRBV25-1 and TRBJ2-3, with D tentatively TRBD2 (5 bases). The CDR3 covers 15 residues. The V end lost 3 bases, the J end lost 5 bases, and 15 bases lay between the germline ends. Germline-derived CDR1 and CDR2 are MGHDK and SYGVNS. CDR3 in amino acids: CASSEMSSLRDTQYF. The CDR3 DNA is TGTGCCAGCAGTGAGATGTCTAGCTTAAGAGATACGCAGTATTTT.